This T cell receptor (beta chain) was identified during a study of blood T cell repertoires in COVID-19 (TCRdb year 2020). Looking at the study overall: Collaborator samples came from the United States, Italy and Spain and covered acute and convalescent phases of COVID-19. The repertoires were made available in a free public database intended to serve as a resource for research on the immune response to SARS-CoV-2. Samples were obtained from the ongoing ImmuneRACE study (first 160 participants) and from 1,200 or so subjects provided by 6 global collaborators. The prospective study material was composed of cDNA or gDNA derived from T cells, B-cell-depleted T cells, or PBMCs. Where available, HLA class I and class II types were taken from metadata supplied by the sample provider and were not determined by assay-based typing. Nearly every sample came with metadata listing a de-identified subject ID, COVID-19 status, age in years and sex. Subjects who had been exposed to COVID-19, were actively infected with it, or had recovered from it provided the deeply sampled blood TCRbeta repertoires that made up the dataset. Results and caveats for the whole study, not just this receptor: The amount of clinical and demographic metadata varied by source and participant and was provided uncurated.

In regard to this clone: Its antigen remains unidentified. No base-level quality is on record; no much larger clone is a single base apart.

TCRbeta CDR3 regions were amplified from genomic DNA using the immunoSEQ Assay, a bias-controlled multiplex PCR. The paper's data handling went like this. The number of nucleated cells in each sample was estimated from the amplification of reference gene primers within the assay. To quantify the absolute abundance of each unique TCRbeta CDR3 rearrangement, sequence reads were collapsed and filtered. Productive Simpson clonality was computed per sample as the square root of Simpson's diversity index over productive rearrangements. Drawn from immuneACCESS, this table holds only the in-frame rearrangements with V and J called that TCRdb kept. Clones are partly lost; checked studies trace under half to an unresolved V gene and leave the rest unexplained. For V, J and clone size, that table is used; D and trimming come from the DNA. The sample table shows hundreds of thousands of clones, and about four fifths are seen once. 3% to 4.5% of the sample belongs to the ten largest clones.

The junction carries 15 bases between V and J, which are trimmed by 3 bases and 4 bases respectively. Reading the germline V gene (reference sequence) gives CDR1 DFQATT and CDR2 SNEGSKA. The CDR3 starts with the cysteine, ends with the phenylalanine, and has 14 residues. Of the read, only the CDR3 DNA is kept; its 42 bases are in frame from base 1. Each collaborating institution followed its own protocols to collect whole blood in K2EDTA tubes. Collaborator samples were shipped for TCRbeta analysis as frozen whole blood, isolated PBMCs, or DNA extracted from either sample type. The source is an elderly woman with acute or convalescent COVID-19. The sample consisted of peripheral blood. The V and J genes are TRBV20-1 and TRBJ2-5; no confident D gene assignment can be made. The CDR3 protein is CSASASSWAETQYF. The nucleotides read TGCAGTGCTAGTGCGTCCTCTTGGGCAGAGACCCAGTACTTC.